This TCR beta chain was documented in a study of read filtering for tumor transcriptome and immune sequencing. Background on the study: By R-ISS, stages I, II and III held approximately 8, 17 and 7 patients. After DNase treatment, RNA was made into whole-transcriptome libraries. Study-wide results and limits: Dropping single-read clonotypes raised IR-seq and RNA-seq shared-clonotype correlation.

This clonotype was seen at least ten times. Its antigen is still unknown. The library was built from about 0.4 ug RNA with molecular barcoded adaptors for alpha/delta and beta/gamma chains. TCRdb called the reads again in MiXCR, with one record for every CDR3 protein. The sample has around 65,000 distinct CDR3 sequences, under 20% seen once. Trimming removed 2 bases at V and 4 bases at J, with 23 bases between. Germline assignment: CDR1 SGHTA and CDR2 FQGNSA. The CDR3 is made up of 18 amino acids. The material sequenced was a population of CD138-negative cells sorted from bone marrow. The TCR originated in a donor aged 40 or older with multiple myeloma. This chain links TRBV7-2 with TRBJ2-5; maybe TRBD2 (6 bases). The CDR3 DNA reads TGTGCCAGCAGCTTAAGTAGGGGCGGATCCCCCGGGGGAGAGACCCAGTACTTC. Encoded protein: CASSLSRGGSPGGETQYF.